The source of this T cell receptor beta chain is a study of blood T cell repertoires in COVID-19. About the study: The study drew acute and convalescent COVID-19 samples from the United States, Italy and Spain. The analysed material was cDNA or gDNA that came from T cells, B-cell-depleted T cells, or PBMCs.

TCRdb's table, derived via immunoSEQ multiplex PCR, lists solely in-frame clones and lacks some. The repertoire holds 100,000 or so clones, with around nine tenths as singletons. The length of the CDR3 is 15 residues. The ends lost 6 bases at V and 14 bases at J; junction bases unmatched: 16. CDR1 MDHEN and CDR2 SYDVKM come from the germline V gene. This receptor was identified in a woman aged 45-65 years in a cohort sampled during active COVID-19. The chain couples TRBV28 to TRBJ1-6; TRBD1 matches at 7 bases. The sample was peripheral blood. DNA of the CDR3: TGTGCCAGCAGCTTAGGTGGGGGGACAGTTAGATCCCTCCACTTT. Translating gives CASSLGGGTVRSLHF.